This paragraph reports one T cell receptor (beta chain). These data originate in a study of cytomegalovirus exposure and HLA in healthy donors. In germline, CDR1 is MNHEY, CDR2 SMNVEV (reference sequence). This CDR3 contains 14 residues. V was clipped by 5 bases and J by 8 bases; unmatched bases: 7. This PCR relied on a set of 60 Vbeta primers and 13 Jbeta primers. Using immunoSEQ multiplex PCR, the repertoire was profiled, and TCRdb retains in-frame clones only, with some absent. Among 83,000 or so clones listed, about 75% were seen once. Input material: PBMCs. This chain joins TRBV27 and TRBJ2-1, with TRBD2 matching over 9 bases. The source of this sequence is a female donor in good health and CMV-seronegative. CDR3 region: CASSRLAGTDEQFF. Here the CDR3 DNA reads TGTGCCAGCAGTAGGCTAGCGGGAACCGATGAGCAGTTCTTC.